This T cell receptor (beta chain) was retrieved from a study of CD8+CD57+ T cells in acquired aplastic anemia. For the study at large: DNA per sorted CD4+ or CD8+ sample ranged about 0.2 to 30 ug, averaging approximately 3.3 ug. Study-wide results and caveats: Patient and control CD8+ Simpson's diversity was not significantly different.

According to the study, genomic DNA was the template for TCR beta VDJ and CDR3 profiling. MiXCR, run by TCRdb on the reads, gives a single entry per CDR3 protein. The sample shows under 350,000 distinct CDR3 sequences, around three fifths of them seen only once. About this clonotype: The antigen remains undetermined.

Germline-derived CDR1 and CDR2 are MGHDK and SYGVNS. This CDR3 is 13 amino acids long. Trimming left V 8 bases short and J 8 bases short, with 13 bases between. The sequenced patients had an expansion of CD8+CD57+ cells seen by flow cytometry. Untreated patients provided the blood samples, with no therapy given before sampling. This chain links TRBV25-1 with TRBJ1-6, with a possible D match to TRBD1 (6 bases). What was sequenced was sorted CD4+, CD8+, or CD8+CD57+ T cells (not recorded which) from PBMCs. The TCR comes from a human donor with aplastic anemia. The CDR3 DNA is TGTGCCAGCGCCGGACAGCCACATTCACCCCTCCACTTT. It is translated as CASAGQPHSPLHF.